What follows is one T cell receptor (beta chain) and its context. Its antigen is not known. The CDR3 is 16 amino acids. Germline CDR1 and CDR2: SGHRS and YFSETQ. V was clipped by 4 bases and J by 1 base; unmatched bases: 8. Clones were read by immunoSEQ multiplex PCR, and TCRdb kept only the in-frame ones, dropping some. The sample carries approximately 150,000 clones, more than 85% recorded once. The data derive from a study of T cell responses to AZD1222 COVID-19 vaccine. The study's findings and limits: Recipients of AZD1222 seropositive at baseline numbered only 5 to 7. White British ancestry dominated among donors, who included more females, and clonal diversity was possibly underestimated. Nearly half of spike-specific TCRs reportedly target variant regions that are unmutated in the B.1.351 and B.1.1.7 variants.

V usage is TRBV5-1 and J usage is TRBJ2-5, with 9 bases lining up with TRBD1. Sample: peripheral blood, taken 28 days after the second AZD1222 dose. The receptor was derived from an adult who received the AZD1222 COVID-19 vaccine. This CDR3 is CASSVQGQGLQETQYF. DNA for the CDR3: TGCGCCAGCAGCGTACAGGGACAGGGACTCCAAGAGACCCAGTACTTC.